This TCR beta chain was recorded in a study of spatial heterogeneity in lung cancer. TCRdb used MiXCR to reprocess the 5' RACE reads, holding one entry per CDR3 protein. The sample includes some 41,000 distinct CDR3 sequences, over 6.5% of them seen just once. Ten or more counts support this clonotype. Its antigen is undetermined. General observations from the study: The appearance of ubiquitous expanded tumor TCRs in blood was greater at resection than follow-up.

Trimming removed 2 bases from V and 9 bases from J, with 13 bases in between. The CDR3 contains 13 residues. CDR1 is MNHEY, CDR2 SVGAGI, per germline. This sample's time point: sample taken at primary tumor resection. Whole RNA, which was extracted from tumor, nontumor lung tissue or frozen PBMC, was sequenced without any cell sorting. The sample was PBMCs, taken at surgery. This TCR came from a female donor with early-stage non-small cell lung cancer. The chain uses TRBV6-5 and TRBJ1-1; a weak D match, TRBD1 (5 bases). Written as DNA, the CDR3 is TGTGCCAGCAGTTACCCGAGCCCAGGGAAAGCTTTCTTT. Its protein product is CASSYPSPGKAFF.